One sample yielded the 21 T cell receptor beta chains listed below, sequenced in a study of T-cell memory formation after mild COVID-19. Each CDR3 protein is one row after TCRdb ran MiXCR on the 5' RACE reads. The table shows 11,000 to 15,000 distinct CDR3 sequences, with about 21% occurring only once. The material sequenced was PBMCs or a T cell subset sorted from them (not recorded which). The receptors here all came from an adult woman who had mild COVID-19 (a few samples of this study predate the infection). Cell type and time point are not known.

This clonotype was counted ten times or more. The chain has TRBV7-9 and TRBJ1-1; no clear D gene. Germline CDR1 is SEHNR and CDR2 is FQNEAQ (reference sequence). The CDR3 has 16 residues. The germline V and J ends were trimmed by 1 base and 2 bases, with 14 bases remaining between them. Here the CDR3 reads CASSLGLRERNTEAFF. In DNA form, the CDR3 reads TGTGCCAGCAGCTTAGGACTGAGAGAGAGAAACACTGAAGCTTTCTTT.

This clonotype was counted at least ten times. The chain links TRBV4-1 to TRBJ1-3; D is ambiguous. In germline, CDR1 is MGHRA, CDR2 YSYEKL. Trimming stripped 1 base from V and 4 bases from J, with 8 bases between. The CDR3 consists of 14 residues. In DNA, the CDR3 is TGCGCCAGCAGCCAAGGTGAACTGGGAAACACCATATATTTT. Translating it yields CASSQGELGNTIYF.

This clonotype appeared many times. The V gene is TRBV27, the J gene TRBJ2-7, with TRBD1 matching 7 bases. The germline gives CDR1 MNHEY, CDR2 SMNVEV (reference sequence). The V gene end was trimmed by 6 bases and the J gene end by 1 base; junction bases not matched to a gene: 15. This CDR3 is built from 17 residues. DNA of the CDR3: TGTGCCAGCAGACGGCGGGCCTCAGGGGGATCGTCCTACGAGCAGTACTTC. This encodes CASRRRASGGSSYEQYF.

The chain has TRBV2 and TRBJ2-7; the D gene is possibly TRBD1 (5 bases). Germline V gives CDR1 SNHLY, CDR2 FYNNEI. There are 14 residues in the CDR3. Trimming cost V 6 bases and J 0 bases, with 12 bases left between them. This CDR3 is CASRVRVYSYEQYF. DNA for the CDR3: TGTGCCAGCAGAGTCAGGGTTTACTCCTACGAGCAGTACTTC.

This clonotype appeared many times. The V call is TRBV7-9, the J call TRBJ1-2, with D tentatively TRBD1 (5 bases). Germline V gene data show CDR1 as SEHNR and CDR2 as FQNEAQ (reference sequence). V was pared by 4 bases and J by 4 bases, with 16 bases between. The CDR3 is 15 residues long. CDR3 in DNA: TGTGCCAGCAGCTCCCCAGCGGACACGGTCTATGGCTACACCTTC. Encoded protein: CASSSPADTVYGYTF.

Many counts were recorded for this clonotype. This sequence joins TRBV5-1 and TRBJ2-1, with 12 bases fitting TRBD2. Per germline, CDR1 SGHRS and CDR2 YFSETQ. The CDR3 consists of 17 residues. V gave up 3 bases and J gave up 0 bases; unmatched junction bases: 4. For the CDR3, the DNA is TGCGCCAGCAGCTCAACGACTAGCGGGAGCTCCTACAATGAGCAGTTCTTC. Translated: CASSSTTSGSSYNEQFF.

Ten or more counts support this clonotype. The chain employs TRBV12-3 or TRBV12-4 and TRBJ2-7; D unresolved. The length of the CDR3 is 14 residues. V lost 3 bases, J lost 1 base, and 10 bases lay in between. DNA for the CDR3: TGTGCCAGCAGTTTCGGCCAGGAATCCTACGAGCAGTACTTC. Translated: CASSFGQESYEQYF.

This chain links TRBV6-2 or TRBV6-3 with TRBJ2-3; no firm D call. Trimming left V 2 bases short and J 1 base short, with 4 bases between. The CDR3 totals 13 residues. The germline V gene encodes CDR1 MNHEY and CDR2 SVGEGT. Here the CDR3 reads CASSYLRTDTQYF. The DNA for the CDR3 is TGTGCCAGCAGTTACCTCCGCACAGATACGCAGTATTTT.

This clonotype was recorded many times. V and J are TRBV4-1 and TRBJ1-2, with D uncertain. Germline assignment: CDR1 MGHRA and CDR2 YSYEKL. The germline V and J ends were trimmed by 6 bases and 4 bases, with 12 bases remaining between them. This CDR3 has 13 amino acids. The CDR3 reads CASRPPGGYGYTF. The DNA for the CDR3 is TGCGCCAGCAGACCTCCTGGTGGCTATGGCTACACCTTC.

This clonotype was picked up many times. The rearrangement uses TRBV18 and TRBJ1-4; D gene ambiguous. The V gene's germline CDR1 is KGHSH and CDR2 LQKENI. V was pared by 3 bases and J by 0 bases, with 17 bases between. The CDR3 runs to 18 residues. The CDR3 region has the DNA TGTGCCAGCTCACCTAAACGAGGCGGAGATCCAACTAATGAAAAACTGTTTTTT. Translated: CASSPKRGGDPTNEKLFF.

By frequency in the sample, this clonotype is medium-sized (0.01 to 0.1%). The V gene is TRBV7-6, the J gene TRBJ2-7; tentatively, D is TRBD1 (5 bases). The length of the CDR3 is 16 residues. Per the germline V gene, CDR1 is SGHVS and CDR2 is FNYEAQ. Trimming took 1 base from V and 5 from J, leaving 18 bases between them. CDR3 coding DNA: TGTGCCAGCAGCTTAGTATCGTGGGGCGCTGAGGACGAGCAGTACTTC. This sequence encodes CASSLVSWGAEDEQYF.

This clonotype occurred many times. The chain combines TRBV6-4 with TRBJ2-6; weak D call: TRBD2 (5 bases). CDR1 is MRHNA and CDR2 is SNTAGT in the germline V gene. The V and J ends lost 9 bases and 0 bases respectively, with 12 bases between them. This CDR3 contains 15 residues. The CDR3 sequence is CASPQGSSGANVLTF. The CDR3 DNA is TGTGCCAGTCCACAAGGGAGCTCTGGGGCCAACGTCCTGACTTTC.

A single count supports this clonotype. This sequence may be a read error, since a much larger clone differs from it by one base. The chain has TRBV5-1 and TRBJ1-5, with no clear D. This CDR3 is built from 15 residues. The germline V gene encodes CDR1 SGHRS and CDR2 YFSETQ. The CDR3 sequence is CASSLDATQNQPKHF. Written as DNA, the CDR3 is TGCGCCAGCAGCTTGGATGCGACACAGAATCAGCCCAAGCATTTT. Full variable domain (missing parts from reference TRBV5-1 and TRBJ1-5): KAGVTQTPRYLIKTRGQQVTLSCSPISGHRSVSWYQQTPGQGLQFLFEYFSETQRNKGNFPGRFSGRQFSNSRSEMNVSTLELGDSALYLCASSLDATQNQPKHFGDGTRLSIL.

This chain links TRBV28 with TRBJ2-5, with D tentatively TRBD2 (7 bases). With 6 bases removed from V and 4 bases from J, the gap between germline ends came to 18 bases. The V gene's germline CDR1 is MDHEN and CDR2 SYDVKM. This CDR3 comprises 15 residues. CDR3 in amino acids: CASRRGGGARETQYF. CDR3 bases: TGTGCCAGCAGGAGGGGTGGGGGGGCGCGAGAGACCCAGTACTTC. The full variable domain, in which reference TRBV28 and TRBJ2-5 provide the parts outside the CDR3, is DVKVTQSSRYLVKRTGEKVFLECVQDMDHENMFWYRQDPGLGLRLIYFSYDVKMKEKGDIPEGYSVSREKKERFSLILESASTNQTSMYLCASRRGGGARETQYFGPGTRLLVL.

This clonotype was counted many times. J is TRBJ2-2 and V is TRBV11-2, with a weak D call TRBD1 (5 bases). V was pared by 4 bases and J by 8 bases, with 14 bases between. The CDR3 runs to 14 residues. In germline, CDR1 is SGHAT, CDR2 FQNNGV. CDR3 coding DNA: TGTGCCAGCAGCTACGACAATGGGGCTGGGGAGCTGTTTTTT. It translates to CASSYDNGAGELFF.

This clonotype came up many times. The V call is TRBV5-1, the J call TRBJ2-5; 7 bases agree with TRBD1. CDR1 and CDR2 (germline): SGHRS, YFSETQ. This CDR3 has 15 residues. With V trimmed by 3 bases and J by 4 bases, 9 bases remained unmatched. CDR3 protein: CASSSTTGWAETQYF. The CDR3 coding sequence is TGCGCCAGCAGCTCAACGACAGGGTGGGCAGAGACCCAGTACTTC.

This clonotype was detected only once. The genes are TRBV6-5 and TRBJ1-6; D is unresolved. Trimming took 8 bases from V and 10 from J, leaving 9 bases between them. There are 11 residues in the CDR3. The V gene's germline CDR1 is MNHEY and CDR2 SVGAGI. CDR3 in DNA: TGTGCCAGCGGAACGAGGTCACCCCTCCACTTT. Its translation: CASGTRSPLHF.

This clonotype was seen ten or more times. This chain links TRBV7-2 with TRBJ2-1, with 7 bases lining up with TRBD1. V was pared by 4 bases and J by 4 bases, with 10 bases of the junction left unmatched. Germline V gene data show CDR1 as SGHTA and CDR2 as FQGNSA. The CDR3 consists of 16 residues. The CDR3 protein is CASSSMAGTAYNEQFF. CDR3 nucleotide sequence: TGTGCCAGCAGCTCAATGGCCGGGACAGCGTACAATGAGCAGTTCTTC. Full variable domain (missing parts from reference TRBV7-2 and TRBJ2-1): GAGVSQSPSNKVTEKGKDVELRCDPISGHTALYWYRQSLGQGLEFLIYFQGNSAPDKSGLPSDRFSAERTGGSVSTLTIQRTQQEDSAVYLCASSSMAGTAYNEQFFGPGTRLTVL.

In this sample, this clonotype turned up many times. V usage is TRBV11-2 and J usage is TRBJ2-7; D perhaps matches TRBD1 (5 bases). Trimming pared 0 bases from V and 1 base from J, leaving 16 bases between. Germline CDR1 reads SGHAT; CDR2 reads FQNNGV. This CDR3 is built from 17 residues. Written as DNA, the CDR3 is TGTGCCAGCAGCTTAGATGGGTGGGGCAGCCTTTCCTACGAGCAGTACTTC. Amino acids: CASSLDGWGSLSYEQYF.

This clonotype showed up many times. This chain joins TRBV6-5 and TRBJ1-1; D is uncertain. Germline lookup yields CDR1 MNHEY and CDR2 SVGAGI. Trimming took 6 bases from V and 1 from J, leaving 6 bases between them. CDR3 length: 12 residues. CDR3 nucleotide sequence: TGTGCCAGCAGCCGGTGGAACACTGAAGCTTTCTTT. It translates to CASSRWNTEAFF.

This clonotype has ten or more counts. V and J are TRBV15 and TRBJ2-7; 12 bases agree with TRBD1. The CDR3 spans 17 residues. V was clipped by 8 bases and J by 3 bases; unmatched bases: 14. The V gene's germline CDR1 is LNHNV and CDR2 YYDKDF (reference sequence). CDR3 loop: CATGAGTGGGGIYEQYF. CDR3 sequence (DNA): TGTGCCACCGGTGCCGGGACAGGGGGCGGCGGGATCTACGAGCAGTACTTC.